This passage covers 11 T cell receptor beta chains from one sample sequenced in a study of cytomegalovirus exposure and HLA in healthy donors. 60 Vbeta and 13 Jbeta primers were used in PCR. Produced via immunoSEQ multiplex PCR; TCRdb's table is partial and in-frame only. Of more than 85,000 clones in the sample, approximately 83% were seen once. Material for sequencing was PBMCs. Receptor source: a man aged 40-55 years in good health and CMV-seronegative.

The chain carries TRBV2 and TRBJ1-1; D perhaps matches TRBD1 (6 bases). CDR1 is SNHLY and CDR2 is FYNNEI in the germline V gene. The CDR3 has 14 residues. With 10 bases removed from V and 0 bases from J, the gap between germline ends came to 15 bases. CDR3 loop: CATQGGGLNTEAFF. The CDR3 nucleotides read TGTGCCACCCAAGGGGGAGGGCTGAACACTGAAGCTTTCTTT.

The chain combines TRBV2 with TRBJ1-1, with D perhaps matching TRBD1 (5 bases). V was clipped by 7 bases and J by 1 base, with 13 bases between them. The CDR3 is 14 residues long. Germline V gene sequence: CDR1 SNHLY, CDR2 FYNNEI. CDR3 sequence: CASTLLGGNTEAFF. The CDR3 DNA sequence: TGTGCCAGCACCTTACTCGGGGGGAACACTGAAGCTTTCTTT.

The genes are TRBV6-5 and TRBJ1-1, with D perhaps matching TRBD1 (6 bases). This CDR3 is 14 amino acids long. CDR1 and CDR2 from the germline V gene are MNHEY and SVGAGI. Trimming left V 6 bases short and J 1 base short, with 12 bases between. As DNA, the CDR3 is TGTGCCAGCAGAACCGGGACACCGAACACTGAAGCTTTCTTT. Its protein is CASRTGTPNTEAFF.

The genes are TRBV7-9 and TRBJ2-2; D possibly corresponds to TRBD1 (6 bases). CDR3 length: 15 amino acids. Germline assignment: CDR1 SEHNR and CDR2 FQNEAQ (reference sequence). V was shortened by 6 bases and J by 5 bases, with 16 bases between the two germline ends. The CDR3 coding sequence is TGTGCCAGCAGGGTACAGGGTGGAAGGACCGGGGAGCTGTTTTTT. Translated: CASRVQGGRTGELFF. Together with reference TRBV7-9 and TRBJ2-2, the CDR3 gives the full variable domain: DTGVSQNPRHKITKRGQNVTFRCDPISEHNRLYWYRQTLGQGPEFLTYFQNEAQLEKSRLLSDRFSAERPKGSFSTLEIQRTEQGDSAMYLCASRVQGGRTGELFFGEGSRLTVL.

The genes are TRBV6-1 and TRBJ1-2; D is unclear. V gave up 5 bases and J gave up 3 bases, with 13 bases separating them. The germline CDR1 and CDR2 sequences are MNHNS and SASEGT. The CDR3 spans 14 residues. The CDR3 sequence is CASSTQDADYGYTF. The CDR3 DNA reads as TGTGCCAGCAGTACCCAAGACGCGGACTATGGCTACACCTTC.

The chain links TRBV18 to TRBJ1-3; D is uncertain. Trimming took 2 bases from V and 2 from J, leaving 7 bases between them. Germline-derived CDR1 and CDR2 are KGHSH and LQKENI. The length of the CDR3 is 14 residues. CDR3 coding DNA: TGTGCCAGCTCACCAGGGCGGGCTGGAAACACCATATATTTT. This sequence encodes CASSPGRAGNTIYF.

CDR3 region: CAWTRLREIGYTF. In nucleotides, the CDR3 is TGTGCCTGGACAAGACTCCGGGAGATCGGCTACACCTTC. The chain joins TRBV30 to TRBJ1-2; no definite D call. Between the trimmed V and J ends, which lost 4 bases and 8 bases, there was a span of 17 bases. Germline assignment: CDR1 GTSNPN and CDR2 SVGIG (reference sequence). The CDR3 sequence is 13 residues long.

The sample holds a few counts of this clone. The CDR3 DNA sequence: TGTGCCATCAGCGGGGCCCTAAAGGGGGACGAGCAGTACTTC. This codes for CAISGALKGDEQYF. This rearrangement joins TRBV10-3 to TRBJ2-7, with TRBD1 as a possible D gene (6 bases). Per germline, CDR1 ENHRY and CDR2 SYGVKD. Trimming stripped 6 bases from V and 5 bases from J, with 17 bases between. The length of the CDR3 is 14 residues.

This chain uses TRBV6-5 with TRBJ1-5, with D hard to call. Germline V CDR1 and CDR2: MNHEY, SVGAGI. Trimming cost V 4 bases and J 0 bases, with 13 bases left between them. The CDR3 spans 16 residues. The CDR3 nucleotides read TGTGCCAGCAGTTCTCACAGACAATATAGCAATCAGCCCCAGCATTTT. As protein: CASSSHRQYSNQPQHF.

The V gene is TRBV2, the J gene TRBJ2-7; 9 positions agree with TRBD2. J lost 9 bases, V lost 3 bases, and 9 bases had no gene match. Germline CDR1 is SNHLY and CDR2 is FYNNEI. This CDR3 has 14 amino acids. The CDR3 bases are TGTGCCAGCAGTGACCTAGCGGGGCCCTCAGGGCAGTACTTC. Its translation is CASSDLAGPSGQYF.

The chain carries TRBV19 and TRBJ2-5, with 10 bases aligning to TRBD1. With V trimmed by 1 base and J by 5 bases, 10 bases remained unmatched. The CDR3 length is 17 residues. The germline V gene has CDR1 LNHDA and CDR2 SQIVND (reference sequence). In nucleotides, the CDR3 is TGTGCCAGTAGTATAGTCTTTTGGACAGGGGGAATCGAGACCCAGTACTTC. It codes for CASSIVFWTGGIETQYF.